This T cell receptor (beta chain) was profiled in a study of response to subunit inactivated influenza vaccine. One entry per CDR3 protein results from TCRdb running MiXCR on the RT-PCR reads. This sample carries 800,000 or so distinct CDR3 sequences, over 20% of them seen once, and the ten largest clones take about 9.4%. CDR1 MDHEN and CDR2 SYDVKM come from the germline V gene. The CDR3 totals 15 residues. V dropped 1 base and J dropped 5 bases, with 13 bases sitting between them. The starting material was PBMCs from blood, obtained more than 4 days after vaccination. V is TRBV28 and J is TRBJ2-3; D ambiguous. The origin of this receptor is a man aged 50 or older who received an inactivated influenza vaccine. The CDR3 protein is CASSLLLENVDTQYF. In nucleotides, the CDR3 is TGTGCCAGCAGTTTATTACTTGAGAATGTAGATACGCAGTATTTT.